The sample holds many counts of the clone carrying this TCR beta chain. The antigen is unknown. This entry belongs to a study of T cells in Graves' hyperthyroidism and ophthalmopathy. Study results and caveats: The majority of expanded thyroid clonotypes above 0.001 also appeared in blood.

For the diagnoses, clinical symptoms, serum thyroxine and TRAb, thyroid ultrasound and orbital computed tomography were used. This CDR3 region has 13 residues. Germline CDR1 and CDR2: ENHRY and SYGVKD. V lost 10 bases, J lost 3 bases, and 13 bases lay in between. Researchers amplified the TCR beta CDR3 regions from RNA transcripts. The HTBI set primed first-round TCR CDR3 RT-PCR. TCRdb independently ran MiXCR on the multiplex PCR reads; one entry per CDR3 protein. This sample yields about 610,000 distinct CDR3 sequences, of which under 15% are seen a single time; about 4.5% belongs to the top ten. The gene calls are TRBV10-3 and TRBJ1-5, with D perhaps matching TRBD1 (5 bases). The sequence was obtained from a woman aged 35 to 49 with Graves' ophthalmopathy. The specimen sequenced was blood. CDR3 DNA sequence: TGTGCCAGTGACCAGGGACCCAATCAGCCCCAGCATTTT. Translating it yields CASDQGPNQPQHF.